The sequence of this T cell receptor (beta chain) was determined in a study of cytomegalovirus exposure and HLA in healthy donors. This CDR3 comprises 15 residues. Trimming stripped 6 bases from V and 4 bases from J, with 18 bases between. The germline CDR1 and CDR2 sequences are MDHEN and SYDVKM. Whole-study results and caveats: A later analysis reportedly found fewer N-insertions in an Asian-associated ancestry cluster than the approximately 670-donor mean.

About this clone: Its antigen is unknown.

PCR amplification relied on 60 Vbeta primers (plus 13 Jbeta primers). Clones were read by immunoSEQ multiplex PCR, and TCRdb kept only the in-frame ones, dropping some. The sample includes approximately 150,000 clones, less than 90% of them seen just once. V usage is TRBV28 and J usage is TRBJ1-1; no reliable D call. Sample: PBMCs. The source is a man aged 25-45 years in good health and CMV-seronegative. The CDR3 coding sequence is TGTGCCAGCAGCCTCCCACGGGTTATGGGCACTGAAGCTTTCTTT. This gives the protein CASSLPRVMGTEAFF.